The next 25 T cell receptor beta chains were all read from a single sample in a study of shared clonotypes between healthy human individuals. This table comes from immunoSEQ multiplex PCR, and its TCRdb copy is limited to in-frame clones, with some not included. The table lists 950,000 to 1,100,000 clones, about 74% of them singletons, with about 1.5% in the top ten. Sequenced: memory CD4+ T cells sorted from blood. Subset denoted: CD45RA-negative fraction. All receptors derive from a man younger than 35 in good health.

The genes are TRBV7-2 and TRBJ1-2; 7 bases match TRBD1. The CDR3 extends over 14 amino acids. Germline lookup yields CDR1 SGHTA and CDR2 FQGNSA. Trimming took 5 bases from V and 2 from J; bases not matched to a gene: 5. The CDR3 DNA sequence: TGTGCCAGCAGCCAACAGGGGACAAACTATGGCTACACCTTC. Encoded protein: CASSQQGTNYGYTF.

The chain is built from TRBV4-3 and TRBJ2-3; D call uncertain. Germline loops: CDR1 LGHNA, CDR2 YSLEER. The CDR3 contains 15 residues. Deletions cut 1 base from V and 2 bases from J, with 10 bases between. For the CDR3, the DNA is TGCGCCAGCAGCCAAGGTCCAGGCTCCACAGATACGCAGTATTTT. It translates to CASSQGPGSTDTQYF.

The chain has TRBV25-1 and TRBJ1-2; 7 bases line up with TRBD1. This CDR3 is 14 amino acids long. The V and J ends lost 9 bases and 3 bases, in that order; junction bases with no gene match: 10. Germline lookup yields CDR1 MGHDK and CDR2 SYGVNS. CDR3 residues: CASRQGGGDYGYTF. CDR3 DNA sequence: TGTGCCAGTCGGCAAGGAGGGGGCGACTATGGCTACACCTTC.

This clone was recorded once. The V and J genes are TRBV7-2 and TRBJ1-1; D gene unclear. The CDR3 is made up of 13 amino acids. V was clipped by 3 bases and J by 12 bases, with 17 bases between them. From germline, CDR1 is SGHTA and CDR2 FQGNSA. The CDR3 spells CASSFPETRWSFF. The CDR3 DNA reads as TGTGCCAGCAGCTTCCCCGAGACCCGCTGGTCTTTCTTT.

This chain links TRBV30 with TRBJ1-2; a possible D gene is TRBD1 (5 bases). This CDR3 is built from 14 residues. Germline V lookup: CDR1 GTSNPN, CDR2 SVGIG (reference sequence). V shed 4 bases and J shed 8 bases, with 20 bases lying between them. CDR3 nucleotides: TGTGCCTGGAATTCATGGCGGCAGGGAGAGGGCTACACCTTC. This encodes CAWNSWRQGEGYTF.

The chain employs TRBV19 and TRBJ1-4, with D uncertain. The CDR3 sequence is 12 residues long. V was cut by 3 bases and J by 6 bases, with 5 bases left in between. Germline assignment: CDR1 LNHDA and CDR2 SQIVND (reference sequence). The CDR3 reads CASSMWDEKLFF. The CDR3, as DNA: TGTGCCAGTAGTATGTGGGATGAAAAACTGTTTTTT.

CDR3 in amino acids: CASRRGGLGNTIYF. The CDR3 nucleotides read TGTGCCAGCAGGAGAGGGGGCCTCGGAAACACCATATATTTT. This rearrangement joins TRBV28 to TRBJ1-3, with TRBD1 identical over 7 bases. V shed 6 bases, J shed 4 bases, and the junction held 6 bases outside the gene matches. CDR1 and CDR2 (germline): MDHEN, SYDVKM. This CDR3 region has 14 residues.

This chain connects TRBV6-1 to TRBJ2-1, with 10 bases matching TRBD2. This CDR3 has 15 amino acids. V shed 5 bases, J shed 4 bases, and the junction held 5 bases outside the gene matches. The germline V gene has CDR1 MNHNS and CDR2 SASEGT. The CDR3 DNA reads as TGTGCCAGCAGTCCAGCGGGGGGGACTTACAATGAGCAGTTCTTC. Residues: CASSPAGGTYNEQFF.

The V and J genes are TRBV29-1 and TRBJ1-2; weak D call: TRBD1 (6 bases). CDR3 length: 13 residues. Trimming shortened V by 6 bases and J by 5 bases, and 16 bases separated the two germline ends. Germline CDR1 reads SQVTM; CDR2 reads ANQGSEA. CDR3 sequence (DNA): TGCAGCGTCGGGACCCCGGGGGCATATGGCTACACCTTC. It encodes CSVGTPGAYGYTF. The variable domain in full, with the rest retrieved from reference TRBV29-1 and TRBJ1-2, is SAVISQKPSRDICQRGTSLTIQCQVDSQVTMMFWYRQQPGQSLTLIATANQGSEATYESGFVIDKFPISRPNLTFSTLTVSNMSPEDSSIYLCSVGTPGAYGYTFGSGTRLTVV.

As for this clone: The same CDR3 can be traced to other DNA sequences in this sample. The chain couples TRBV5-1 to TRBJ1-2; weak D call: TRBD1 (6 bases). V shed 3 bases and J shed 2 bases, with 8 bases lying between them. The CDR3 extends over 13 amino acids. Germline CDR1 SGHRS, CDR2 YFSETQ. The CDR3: CASSSDSNYGYTF. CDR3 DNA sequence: TGCGCCAGCAGCTCGGACAGCAACTATGGCTACACCTTC. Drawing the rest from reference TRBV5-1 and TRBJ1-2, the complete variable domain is KAGVTQTPRYLIKTRGQQVTLSCSPISGHRSVSWYQQTPGQGLQFLFEYFSETQRNKGNFPGRFSGRQFSNSRSEMNVSTLELGDSALYLCASSSDSNYGYTFGSGTRLTVV.

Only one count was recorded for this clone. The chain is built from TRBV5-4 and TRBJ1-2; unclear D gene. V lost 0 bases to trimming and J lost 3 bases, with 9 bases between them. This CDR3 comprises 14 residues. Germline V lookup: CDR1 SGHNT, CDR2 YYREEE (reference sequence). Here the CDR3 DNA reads TGTGCCAGCAGCTTGGCCGGCGCGGACTATGGCTACACCTTC. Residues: CASSLAGADYGYTF.

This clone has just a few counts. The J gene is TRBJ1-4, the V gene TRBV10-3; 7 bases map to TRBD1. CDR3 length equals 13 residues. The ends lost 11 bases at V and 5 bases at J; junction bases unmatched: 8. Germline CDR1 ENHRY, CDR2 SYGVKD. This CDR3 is CASAPDRNEKLFF. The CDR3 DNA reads TGTGCCTCTGCTCCGGACAGGAATGAAAAACTGTTTTTT.

The CDR3, as DNA: TGTGCCAGCAGCCGCGGGACACCGAACACTGAAGCTTTCTTT. Encoded protein: CASSRGTPNTEAFF. The chain combines TRBV6-6 with TRBJ1-1, with D possibly matching TRBD1 (6 bases). This CDR3 is 14 amino acids long. Looked up from germline, CDR1 is MNHNY and CDR2 is SVGAGI (reference sequence). Trimming removed 6 bases from V and 1 base from J, with 12 bases in between.

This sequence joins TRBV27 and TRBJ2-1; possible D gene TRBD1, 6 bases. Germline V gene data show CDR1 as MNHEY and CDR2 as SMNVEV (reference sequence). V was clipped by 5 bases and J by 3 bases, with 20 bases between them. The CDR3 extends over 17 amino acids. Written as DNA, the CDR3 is TGTGCCAGCAGTAGGTTCGCCCGGGACACACTCTACAATGAGCAGTTCTTC. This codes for CASSRFARDTLYNEQFF.

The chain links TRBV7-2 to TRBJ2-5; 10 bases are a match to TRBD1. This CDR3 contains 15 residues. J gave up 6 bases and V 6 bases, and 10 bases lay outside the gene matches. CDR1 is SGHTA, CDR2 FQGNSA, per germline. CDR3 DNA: TGTGCCAGCAGTTATACCGGGACAGGGGATAAGACCCAGTACTTC. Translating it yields CASSYTGTGDKTQYF.

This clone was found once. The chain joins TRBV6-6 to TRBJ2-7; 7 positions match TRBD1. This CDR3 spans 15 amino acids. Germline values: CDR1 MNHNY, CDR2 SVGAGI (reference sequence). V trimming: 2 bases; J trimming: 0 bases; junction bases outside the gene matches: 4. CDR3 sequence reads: CASSYGQAVSYEQYF. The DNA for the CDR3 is TGTGCCAGCAGTTACGGACAGGCGGTCTCCTACGAGCAGTACTTC.

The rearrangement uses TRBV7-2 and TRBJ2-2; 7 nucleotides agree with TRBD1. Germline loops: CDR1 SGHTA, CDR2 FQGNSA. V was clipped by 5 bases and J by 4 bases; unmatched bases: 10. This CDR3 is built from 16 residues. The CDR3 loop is CASSHRNRGSTGELFF. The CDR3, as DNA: TGTGCCAGCAGCCACCGAAACAGGGGAAGCACCGGGGAGCTGTTTTTT.

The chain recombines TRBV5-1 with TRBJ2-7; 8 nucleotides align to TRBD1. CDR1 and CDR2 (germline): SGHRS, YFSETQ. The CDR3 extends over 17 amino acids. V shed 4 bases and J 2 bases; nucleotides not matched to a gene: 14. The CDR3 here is CASSRGSPGQVAYEQYF. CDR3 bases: TGCGCCAGCAGCCGGGGGAGCCCGGGACAGGTTGCCTACGAGCAGTACTTC.

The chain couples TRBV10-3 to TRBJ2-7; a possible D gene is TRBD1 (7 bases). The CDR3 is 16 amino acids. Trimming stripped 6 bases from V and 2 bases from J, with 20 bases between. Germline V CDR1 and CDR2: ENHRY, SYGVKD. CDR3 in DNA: TGTGCCATCAGCAGCCCCGACAGGGCGGGGACCTACGAGCAGTACTTC. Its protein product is CAISSPDRAGTYEQYF.

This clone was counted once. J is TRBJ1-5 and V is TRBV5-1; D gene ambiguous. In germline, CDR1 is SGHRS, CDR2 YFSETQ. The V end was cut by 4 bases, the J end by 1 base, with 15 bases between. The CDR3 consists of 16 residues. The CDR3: CASSHPTPGSNQPQHF. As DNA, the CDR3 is TGCGCCAGCAGCCATCCCACCCCCGGGAGCAATCAGCCCCAGCATTTT.

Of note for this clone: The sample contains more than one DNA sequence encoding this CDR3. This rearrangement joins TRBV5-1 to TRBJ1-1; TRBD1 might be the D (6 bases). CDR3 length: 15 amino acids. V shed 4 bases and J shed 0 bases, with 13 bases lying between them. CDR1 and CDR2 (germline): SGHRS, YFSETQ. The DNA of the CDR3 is TGCGCCAGCAGCGACGGCAGGGGTATGAACACTGAAGCTTTCTTT. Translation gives CASSDGRGMNTEAFF.

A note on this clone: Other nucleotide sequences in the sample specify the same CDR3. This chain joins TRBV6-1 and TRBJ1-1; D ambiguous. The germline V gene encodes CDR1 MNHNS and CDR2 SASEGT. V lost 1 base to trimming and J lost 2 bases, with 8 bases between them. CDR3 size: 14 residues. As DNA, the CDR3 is TGTGCCAGCAGTGAAGGCCCTGTTAACACTGAAGCTTTCTTT. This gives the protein CASSEGPVNTEAFF.

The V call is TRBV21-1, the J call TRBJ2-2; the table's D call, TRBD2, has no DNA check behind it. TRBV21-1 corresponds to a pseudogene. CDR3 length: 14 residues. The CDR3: CASSKRLLSGELFF. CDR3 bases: TGTGCCAGCAGCAAACGACTGCTCTCCGGGGAGCTGTTTTTT.

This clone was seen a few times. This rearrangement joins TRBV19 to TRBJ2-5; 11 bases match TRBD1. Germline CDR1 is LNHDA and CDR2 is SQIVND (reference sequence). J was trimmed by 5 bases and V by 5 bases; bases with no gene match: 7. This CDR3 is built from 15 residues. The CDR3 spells CASSLGTGGRETQYF. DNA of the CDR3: TGTGCCAGTAGTCTCGGGACAGGGGGTAGGGAGACCCAGTACTTC. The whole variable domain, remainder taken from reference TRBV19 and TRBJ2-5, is DGGITQSPKYLFRKEGQNVTLSCEQNLNHDAMYWYRQDPGQGLRLIYYSQIVNDFQKGDIAEGYSVSREKKESFPLTVTSAQKNPTAFYLCASSLGTGGRETQYFGPGTRLLVL.

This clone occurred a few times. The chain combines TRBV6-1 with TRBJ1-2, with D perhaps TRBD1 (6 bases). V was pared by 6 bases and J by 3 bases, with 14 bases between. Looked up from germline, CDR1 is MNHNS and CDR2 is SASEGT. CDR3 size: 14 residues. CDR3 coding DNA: TGTGCCAGCAGCCCACAGGACAGAGACTATGGCTACACCTTC. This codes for CASSPQDRDYGYTF.